This T cell receptor (beta chain) was sequenced for a study of T cell responses to AZD1222 COVID-19 vaccine. Study results and limitations: CD4 TCRs associated with vaccination spanned spike, dominating at 160-218 and 743-854. No day 14 peak samples; only post-peak repertoires were characterized. Only a handful of AZD1222 recipients tested seropositive at baseline. The study reported that nearly half of spike-specific TCRs target unmutated variant regions.

Notes on this clone: Its target is unknown.

The data were produced by immunoSEQ multiplex PCR, yet TCRdb's version contains in-frame clones alone and is incomplete. The sample carries about 59,000 clones, 75% to 90% recorded once. The germline V gene has CDR1 SGHVS and CDR2 FQNEAQ. This CDR3 has 16 amino acids. V lost 5 bases and J lost 7, with 21 bases in between. The TCR sequence derives from an adult who received the AZD1222 COVID-19 vaccine. The source was peripheral blood, collected 28 days after the second AZD1222 dose. The V call is TRBV7-8, the J call TRBJ1-5; tentatively, D is TRBD1 (5 bases). As DNA, the CDR3 is TGTGCCAGCAGCCCGTGGGAGCCGAGAGCAGGGCAGCCCCAGCATTTT. Its protein is CASSPWEPRAGQPQHF. Together with reference TRBV7-8 and TRBJ1-5, the CDR3 gives the full variable domain: GAGVSQSPRYKVAKRGQDVALRCDPISGHVSLFWYQQALGQGPEFLTYFQNEAQLDKSGLPSDRFFAERPEGSVSTLKIQRTQQEDSAVYLCASSPWEPRAGQPQHFGDGTRLSIL.